The 5 T cell receptor beta chains presented below share a single source sample, sequenced in a study of cytomegalovirus exposure and HLA in healthy donors. Vbeta (60) and Jbeta (13) primers were used in the PCR. Repertoires were generated with immunoSEQ multiplex PCR, while TCRdb's copy carries only in-frame clones and drops some. The sample carries roughly 120,000 clones, approximately 80% recorded once. Sequencing was done on a sample of PBMCs. These receptors came from a man between 40 and 49 years old in good health and CMV-seronegative.

This chain links TRBV6-1 with TRBJ2-5; 14 bases match TRBD2. V was clipped by 4 bases and J by 3 bases; unmatched bases: 7. The CDR3 consists of 17 residues. CDR1 is MNHNS and CDR2 is SASEGT in the germline V gene. Here the CDR3 reads CASSAGMGLAGEETQYF. In DNA form, the CDR3 reads TGTGCCAGCAGTGCCGGGATGGGACTAGCGGGGGAAGAGACCCAGTACTTC.

The chain recombines TRBV28 with TRBJ2-2; the D is unclear. Germline CDR1 is MDHEN and CDR2 is SYDVKM. The ends were cut back, 1 base at V and 6 bases at J, with 12 bases in the middle. The CDR3 extends over 15 amino acids. CDR3 region: CASSLFPLAAGELFF. The CDR3 DNA reads TGTGCCAGCAGTTTATTCCCCTTGGCGGCCGGGGAGCTGTTTTTT.

This clone was detected only a few times. The chain employs TRBV6-4 and TRBJ2-2; 9 bases are a match to TRBD1. Germline CDR1 and CDR2: MRHNA and SNTAGT. V trimming: 3 bases; J trimming: 7 bases; junction bases outside the gene matches: 3. CDR3 length: 14 residues. The CDR3 DNA sequence: TGTGCCAGCAGTGAAACGACAGGGGGCGGGGAGCTGTTTTTT. Translation: CASSETTGGGELFF.

The chain carries TRBV18 and TRBJ2-7; possibly TRBD1 for D (6 bases). The CDR3 has 11 amino acids. CDR1 and CDR2 from the germline V gene are KGHSH and LQKENI. V shed 6 bases and J shed 7 bases, with 10 bases lying between them. The CDR3 protein is CASSPRGEQYF. The CDR3 DNA sequence: TGTGCCAGCTCCCCGAGGGGGGAGCAGTACTTC.

This chain uses TRBV5-1 with TRBJ2-1; 11 bases agree with TRBD2. The CDR3 has 15 amino acids. Looked up from germline, CDR1 is SGHRS and CDR2 is YFSETQ. Trimming removed 3 bases from V and 11 bases from J; junction bases left unmatched: 10. CDR3 protein: CASSSTMTSGEKQFF. As DNA, the CDR3 is TGCGCCAGCAGCTCGACGATGACTAGCGGGGAAAAGCAGTTCTTC.